This TCR beta chain was profiled in a study of regulatory T cells in long-lasting Graves disease (dated by TCRdb to about 2021). Study-wide context: Patients with newly diagnosed Graves' disease had been on antithyroid drugs for under 3 months. Peripheral blood TCR sequencing and RNA sequencing compared persistent Graves' disease patients with newly diagnosed Graves' disease patients. The study was registered as a clinical trial and conducted in China. A total of roughly 33 samples were covered by TCR sequencing, comprising some 13 persistent and around 20 newly diagnosed Graves' disease patients. What the work shows at the level of the full study, not this receptor alone: Patients with persistent disease shared more public clonotypes (under 3,000) than newly diagnosed patients did (more than 900). Preferential use of TRBV28, TRBJ1-2 and TRBJ2-5 was observed in persistent disease, whereas TRBV20-1 and TRBJ2-1 were favored in newly diagnosed disease. As a limitation, the authors acknowledged that the small sample size may reduce accuracy. Sequencing and analysis were limited to the TCR beta chain. Because the primary lesion, thyroid tissue, could not be accessed, the study looked at peripheral blood alone. Compared with newly diagnosed patients, patients with persistent Graves' disease had lower TCR Shannon entropy and fewer highly expanded clones, which suggests clonal expansion.

This clonotype was observed at least ten times. Its target antigen remains unknown. No base-level quality is on record; no much larger clone is a single base apart. The cysteine opens and the phenylalanine closes a CDR3 of 16 amino acids. Just CDR3 DNA is preserved here, 48 bases in frame from base 1. CDR1 and CDR2 were assigned from the germline V gene (reference sequence) as LNHDA and SQIVND. V is pruned by 6 bases and J by 7 bases, leaving 10 bases of the junction without a gene match. What the time point label conveys for this sample: newly diagnosed GD, antithyroid drugs for less than 3 months. RNA was extracted from PBMCs in TRIzol for both TCR sequencing and RNA sequencing. The diagnosis of Graves' disease was made according to American Thyroid Association guidelines. Patients were recruited from an endocrinology department in Xi'an, China. From each patient, 8 to 10 milliliters of peripheral blood was collected into an EDTA anticoagulant tube. Ficoll Paque Plus density gradient separation was used to isolate PBMCs, and no further T cell sorting was performed. An Agilent 2100 Bioanalyzer and agarose gel were used to assess RNA quality, and a NanoDrop 2000 was used to measure RNA concentration.

Libraries were prepared through multiplex PCR. Reads for this sample came from an Illumina HiSeq 4000. CDR3 regions were amplified by Arm-PCR with iRepertoire HTBI primers to construct TCR beta libraries. PCR products were gel purified before sequencing. As for the original processing: Gene usage analysis of CDR3 amino acid clonotypes relied on the 60 or so TRBV and 14 TRBJ segments identified across samples. Filtered high-quality paired reads were merged into contigs using COPE and FqMerger. BLAST was used to align contigs to IMGT TRBV, TRBD and TRBJ reference genes, and CDR3 was defined according to IMGT. Clonotypes above 0.1% frequency were classified as highly expanded clones. Shannon entropy served as the measure of repertoire diversity, while the Gini coefficient captured V-J evenness. Clonotypes shared by more than one individual were considered public. TCRdb handled the public reads itself, with Q25 trimming in fastp and clone calling in MiXCR, and kept productive beta chains. Here each entry gathers all rows of one CDR3 protein and keeps the most common genes and DNA. The V and J calls were not made by the authors but by TCRdb's processing. In this sample the table shows 620,000 or so distinct CDR3 sequences, roughly 15% of which occur a single time. 15% to 20% of the sample lies in the top ten.

The same sample was also studied in work on T cells in Graves' hyperthyroidism and ophthalmopathy. As the second paper documents: Graves' hyperthyroidism was defined as stable when no progression to ophthalmopathy occurred over 18 months of follow-up. Hyperthyroidism patients were aged 18 to 65 years and newly diagnosed, with disease duration of less than 2 months. Exclusion was applied to patients with uncontrolled infections, other autoimmune diseases, pregnancy or lactation. Diagnoses were based on clinical symptoms, serum thyroxine and TRAb, thyroid ultrasound and orbital computed tomography. The TCR CDR3 was subjected to a first round of RT-PCR using the HTBI primer set and the Qiagen OneStep RT-PCR kit. Blood samples also contained most of the expanded thyroid clonotypes (frequency above 0.001), which suggests that blood repertoires may reflect thyroid immune responses. A model built on a 13 V-J signature distinguished ophthalmopathy from stable hyperthyroidism, reaching about 89% sensitivity and under 84% specificity in cross-validation and 80%/75% in testing. In validation, the model predicted progression to ophthalmopathy a median of around six months before onset, with roughly 68% sensitivity and about 72% specificity. TCR V-J signatures able to tell the groups apart were searched for in a discovery cohort of more than 90 patients, of whom 43 had Graves' ophthalmopathy and around 56 had stable Graves' hyperthyroidism. An independent validation cohort of under 20 hyperthyroidism patients and some 15 patients who later progressed to ophthalmopathy tested prospective prediction of ophthalmopathy. The 90 to 100 discovery patients were randomly divided into training and test sets at a 7:3 ratio. Thyroid tissue and blood T-cell repertoires from more than five Graves' hyperthyroidism patients were also compared in the study. Following sampling, methimazole starting at 30 mg daily was given to hyperthyroidism patients, and high-dose intravenous methylprednisolone was given to ophthalmopathy patients. The libraries were constructed in a second round of multiplex PCR and then size-selected and purified. Libraries were sequenced paired-end with 100 bp reads on an Illumina HiSeq2000. SOAPnuke was used to process the raw data, removing reads that contained adapters or uncalled bases, had a mean Phred below 15, or lacked an exact match to the constant primer or identifier. COPE v1.2.5 was used to merge high-quality paired reads, and clonotypes were defined as unique nucleotide sequences. MiTCR v1.1 was used to align clonotypes to the IMGT TRBV, TRBD and TRBJ reference segments. The analysis included only V-J combinations with a frequency above 0.0001, which together covered over 98% of the repertoires. The TCS score was defined as F50 (clonal expansion) divided by E x V (chaos), with BLOSUM62-based TCRdist calculated between CDR3 peptides within each V-J. Welch's t-statistics and random forest reduced around 510 V-J features to roughly 13, which were used in a naive Bayes classifier (R e1071). No statistical method was used to fix the sample size in advance, and group allocation was not hidden from the investigators. The paper describes TCR Vbeta CDR3 sequencing of around 130 peripheral blood samples, made up of some 40 ophthalmopathy patients, roughly 80 hyperthyroidism patients and approximately 17 progressor patients.

The chain links TRBV19 with TRBJ2-2, and 11 junction bases match TRBD2. Here the sequenced sample was peripheral blood mononuclear cells (PBMCs), taken at new diagnosis, from a patient treated with antithyroid drugs. The TCR was taken from a young woman with Graves disease. Donor details come from another sample of the same person, matched by shared clones. The sequenced DNA is TGTGCCAGTAGCGGTACTAGCGGGAGTTTTAACGGGGAGCTGTTTTTT. It codes for CASSGTSGSFNGELFF.